A selection of T cell receptor beta chains follows, all from one sample in a study of OX40 agonist ivuxolimab in advanced cancers. The data were produced by immunoSEQ multiplex PCR, yet TCRdb's version contains in-frame clones alone and is incomplete. The sample has some 60,000 clones; 91% are singletons. The specimen comprised CD4+ or CD8+ T cells sorted from blood, sampled in a trial of the OX40 agonist ivuxolimab. The receptors here all came from an adult with an advanced solid tumor such as melanoma, head and neck, liver or kidney cancer. CDR3s include the opening cysteine and the closing phenylalanine or tryptophan. The D gene is left open where the match is weak.

D gene | V gene | CDR3 length | CDR3 protein
- | TRBV19 | 16 | CASSFGRHSGANVLTF
- | TRBV7-2 | 11 | CASSYTDTQYF
- | TRBV5-1 | 15 | CASSLLGDGANVLTF
TRBD2 | TRBV28 | 14 | CASTEPGGTYEQYF
TRBD2 | TRBV7-6 | 14 | CASSLGGSRSEQYF
- | TRBV7-3 | 13 | CASSFGSGETQYF
- | TRBV28 | 14 | CASSLRQAQETQYF
- | TRBV15 | 16 | CATSTPHGGIIQPQHF
- | TRBV7-3 | 13 | CASSLRGDNEQFF
TRBD1 | TRBV7-9 | 15 | CASRLTGGRDNEQFF
- | TRBV10-3 | 14 | CAIRETRQTYEQYF
- | TRBV11-3 | 16 | CASSLGTGSSTDTQYF
- | TRBV18 | 13 | CASSTGFSYEQYF
TRBD1 | TRBV15 | 14 | CATSREDRGYGYTF
TRBD2 | TRBV11-2 | 13 | CASSLASGHEQFF
TRBD1 | TRBV19 | 16 | CASSIGTGRPNNEQFF
- | TRBV28 | 12 | CASSGRAYGYTF
TRBD2 | TRBV19 | 14 | CWTSGRNDTGELFF
TRBD2 | TRBV7-8 | 15 | CASRRTSGINNEQFF
- | TRBV5-1 | 15 | CASSLVGSRGDTQYF
TRBD2 | TRBV5-1 | 14 | CASSFTSGLYEQYF
TRBD2 | TRBV5-6 | 16 | CASSLLAGSTYNEQFF
- | TRBV7-9 | 14 | CASSPRRGIDTQYF
- | TRBV28 | 14 | CASSLRGADQPQHF
- | TRBV11-2 | 14 | CASSLSPGSNEQFF
TRBD1 | TRBV6-1 | 15 | CASRPSGTANQPQHF
- | TRBV21-1 | 18 | CASSKVPGGGEDTGELFF
- | TRBV7-3 | 15 | CASSLTSALNEKLFF
- | TRBV5-1 | 14 | CASKGGSGQETQYF
TRBD2 | TRBV18 | 16 | CASSPGEGGSTDTQYF
- | TRBV5-4 | 15 | CASSLDGTTNEKLFF
TRBD1 | TRBV27 | 16 | CASSSAGTGHRSGYTF
- | TRBV6-5 | 13 | CASSYGYTDTQYF
- | TRBV5-1 | 15 | CASSLASISTDTQYF
TRBD2 | TRBV7-9 | 14 | CASSQGLAADTQYF
TRBD1 | TRBV27 | 14 | CASRNRDRGHGYTF
TRBD1 | TRBV11-1 | 14 | CASSDLGGWETQYF
TRBD2 | TRBV28 | 14 | CASSRLAGEDTQYF
- | TRBV7-7 | 16 | CASSLGASSSTDTQYF
- | TRBV7-9 | 13 | CASGLNSGNTIYF